This TCR beta chain derives from a study of T cells in Graves' hyperthyroidism and ophthalmopathy. General study results and limits: The model made its ophthalmopathy prediction, and onset followed a median roughly 6.5 months later. Expanded thyroid clonotypes (above 0.001) were mostly also found in blood.

RNA transcripts gave rise to amplified TCR beta CDR3 regions. A first-round RT-PCR of the TCR CDR3 used the HTBI primer set. TCRdb reprocessed the multiplex PCR reads via MiXCR and lists one record per CDR3 protein. The data contain tens of thousands of distinct CDR3 sequences, roughly 51% of them singletons. There are 14 residues in the CDR3. Germline-derived CDR1 and CDR2 are SGHRS and YFSETQ. With 2 bases removed from V and 0 bases from J, the gap between germline ends came to 9 bases. Graves' hyperthyroidism was deemed stable absent ophthalmopathy progression within 18 months. The study based diagnoses on clinical symptoms, serum thyroxine and TRAb, thyroid ultrasound and orbital computed tomography. Remarks on this clonotype: The target antigen is unknown.

The gene calls are TRBV5-1 and TRBJ2-7; D possibly corresponds to TRBD1 (5 bases). Material for sequencing was peripheral blood or thyroid tissue (not recorded which). This clonotype originated in a man aged 18 to 29 with Graves' hyperthyroidism. CDR3 DNA: TGCGCCAGCAGCTTCAGGGCGGACTCCTACGAGCAGTACTTC. This translates into CASSFRADSYEQYF.